This TCR beta chain is drawn from a study of CD8+CD57+ T cells in acquired aplastic anemia. Study in general: Yields of DNA that came from sorted CD4+ and CD8+ cells averaged roughly 3.2 ug.

By flow cytometry, patients selected for sequencing had shown an expansion of CD8+CD57+ cells. Diagnosis of severe acquired aplastic anemia applied to all patients. When blood sampling took place, the patients had received no therapy. Genomic DNA, serving as template, underwent TCR beta VDJ and CDR3 profiling. TCRdb re-derived calls from the reads in MiXCR, one entry per CDR3 protein. The data contain some 180,000 distinct CDR3 sequences, almost 50% of them singletons. CDR1 and CDR2 (germline): SGDLS, YYNGEE. V lost 4 bases, J lost 10 bases, and 11 bases lay in between. The length of the CDR3 is 11 residues.

The rearrangement uses TRBV9 and TRBJ2-5; D ambiguous. This clonotype was sampled from a human donor with aplastic anemia. The sequenced sample consisted of sorted CD4+, CD8+, or CD8+CD57+ T cells (not recorded which) from PBMCs. The CDR3 sequence is CASSQETLQYF. DNA for the CDR3: TGTGCCAGCAGCCAGGAGACCCTCCAGTACTTC.